The rows below give T cell receptor beta chains drawn from one sample of a study of cytomegalovirus exposure and HLA in healthy donors. Assay used: immunoSEQ multiplex PCR; TCRdb lists only in-frame clones, some missing. Of 200,000 to 250,000 clones listed, approximately 80% were seen once; the top ten hold 2.9%. Sequenced sample: PBMCs. These receptors were collected from a man aged 25 to 40 in good health and CMV-seronegative. Each CDR3 is given with its conserved first and last residue. Fields, in order: J gene, V gene, clone size, D gene, CDR3 DNA, CDR3 protein. The D gene is left open where the match is weak. Only some rows state a clone size, as once, few, many or a class for expanded clones.

J gene: TRBJ1-2
V gene: TRBV5-1
clone size: few
D gene: TRBD1
CDR3 DNA: TGCGCCAGCAGCTTGGACAGGGGAAACTATGGCTACACCTTC
CDR3 protein: CASSLDRGNYGYTF

J gene: TRBJ1-1
V gene: TRBV28
clone size: NA
D gene: TRBD1
CDR3 DNA: TGTGCCAGCAGCCCCGACAGGGGCAAGACTGAAGCTTTCTTT
CDR3 protein: CASSPDRGKTEAFF

J gene: TRBJ1-4
V gene: TRBV29-1
clone size: NA
D gene: TRBD1
CDR3 DNA: TGCAGCGTCGCTACAGGGGGCCTAGGAACAACTAATGAAAAACTGTTTTTT
CDR3 protein: CSVATGGLGTTNEKLFF

J gene: TRBJ1-6
V gene: TRBV7-8
clone size: NA
D gene: TRBD1
CDR3 DNA: TGTGCCAGCAGCTCAGGGGGGATTGGTAATTCACCCCTCCACTTT
CDR3 protein: CASSSGGIGNSPLHF

J gene: TRBJ1-2
V gene: TRBV28
clone size: NA
D gene: TRBD1
CDR3 DNA: TGTGCCAGCGCTCGGGACAGGAGATCTATAGGGGTATCTAACTATGGCTACACCTTC
CDR3 protein: CASARDRRSIGVSNYGYTF

J gene: TRBJ1-1
V gene: TRBV18
clone size: once
D gene: NA
CDR3 DNA: TGTGCCAGCTCAGTGCAGGGGATGAACACTGAAGCTTTCTTT
CDR3 protein: CASSVQGMNTEAFF

J gene: TRBJ2-3
V gene: TRBV10-3
clone size: NA
D gene: TRBD1
CDR3 DNA: TGTGCCATCAGTGAGGATGGACAGGGGGCCCTGATCAGCACAGATACGCAGTATTTT
CDR3 protein: CAISEDGQGALISTDTQYF

J gene: TRBJ1-5
V gene: TRBV19
clone size: NA
D gene: NA
CDR3 DNA: TGTGCCAGTAGGACAGATAGCAATCAGCCCCAGCATTTT
CDR3 protein: CASRTDSNQPQHF

J gene: TRBJ2-7
V gene: TRBV29-1
clone size: NA
D gene: TRBD1
CDR3 DNA: TGCAGCGTTGGTGGACAGGGGTACAACTACGAGCAGTACTTC
CDR3 protein: CSVGGQGYNYEQYF

J gene: TRBJ2-7
V gene: TRBV27
clone size: NA
D gene: TRBD1
CDR3 DNA: TGTGCCAGCAGTCCGGGACAGCTAGTTTACGAGCAGTACTTC
CDR3 protein: CASSPGQLVYEQYF

J gene: TRBJ2-5
V gene: TRBV7-2
clone size: NA
D gene: TRBD2
CDR3 DNA: TGTGCCAGCAGCTCGTACTCCGGACTAGCACAAGAGACCCAGTACTTC
CDR3 protein: CASSSYSGLAQETQYF

J gene: TRBJ2-3
V gene: TRBV28
clone size: NA
D gene: NA
CDR3 DNA: TGTGCCAGCAGTGTGGAGGATACGCAGTATTTT
CDR3 protein: CASSVEDTQYF

J gene: TRBJ1-2
V gene: TRBV29-1
clone size: few
D gene: NA
CDR3 DNA: TGCAGCGTTGAGGTGGGGGGATCCGGCTATGGCTACACCTTC
CDR3 protein: CSVEVGGSGYGYTF

J gene: TRBJ2-3
V gene: TRBV19
clone size: NA
D gene: NA
CDR3 DNA: TGTGCCAGTAGTATAGTTGGAGGGCCCACAGATACGCAGTATTTT
CDR3 protein: CASSIVGGPTDTQYF

J gene: TRBJ1-5
V gene: TRBV6-6
clone size: NA
D gene: TRBD1
CDR3 DNA: TGTGCCAGCAGCCCGGACAGGGGCGAAAGTCAGCCCCAGCATTTT
CDR3 protein: CASSPDRGESQPQHF

J gene: TRBJ2-1
V gene: TRBV5-4
clone size: NA
D gene: TRBD2
CDR3 DNA: TGTGCCAGCAGCTCGGGACTAGCGGGGGCGGATGAGCAGTTCTTC
CDR3 protein: CASSSGLAGADEQFF

J gene: TRBJ1-4
V gene: TRBV5-1
clone size: NA
D gene: NA
CDR3 DNA: TGCGCCAGCAGCCCCGGCGGTGGAGACGAAAAACTGTTTTTT
CDR3 protein: CASSPGGGDEKLFF

J gene: TRBJ1-2
V gene: TRBV5-8
clone size: NA
D gene: NA
CDR3 DNA: TGTGCCAGCAGCTTCCTTTCAGGACAACCCGGCTACACCTTC
CDR3 protein: CASSFLSGQPGYTF

J gene: TRBJ2-2
V gene: TRBV5-1
clone size: few
D gene: NA
CDR3 DNA: TGCGCCAGCAGCTTAGACGGGGGGAACACCGGGGAGCTGTTTTTT
CDR3 protein: CASSLDGGNTGELFF

J gene: TRBJ1-6
V gene: TRBV7-3
clone size: NA
D gene: NA
CDR3 DNA: TGTGCCAGCAGCTTAAACGCAGGAAGGAATTCACCCCTCCACTTT
CDR3 protein: CASSLNAGRNSPLHF

J gene: TRBJ1-3
V gene: TRBV6-5
clone size: NA
D gene: NA
CDR3 DNA: TGTGCCAGCAGAACAGGTGGTGGAAACACCATATATTTT
CDR3 protein: CASRTGGGNTIYF

J gene: TRBJ2-3
V gene: TRBV11-1
clone size: NA
D gene: NA
CDR3 DNA: TGTGCCAGCAGCTTAGCGAGGCGACGCACAGATACGCAGTATTTT
CDR3 protein: CASSLARRRTDTQYF

J gene: TRBJ1-1
V gene: TRBV5-6
clone size: NA
D gene: TRBD1
CDR3 DNA: TGTGCCAGCAGCTTTCGGGACAGGGGTCCGAACACTGAAGCTTTCTTT
CDR3 protein: CASSFRDRGPNTEAFF

J gene: TRBJ1-5
V gene: TRBV15
clone size: once
D gene: NA
CDR3 DNA: TGTGCCACAAGCGGGGAGTATAGCAATCAGCCCCAGCATTTT
CDR3 protein: CATSGEYSNQPQHF

J gene: TRBJ2-1
V gene: TRBV7-3
clone size: NA
D gene: TRBD2
CDR3 DNA: TGTGCCAGCAGCTTAAGGGGCGGCGGGGGCTCCTACAATGAGCAGTTCTTC
CDR3 protein: CASSLRGGGGSYNEQFF

J gene: TRBJ2-3
V gene: TRBV20-1
clone size: NA
D gene: NA
CDR3 DNA: TGCAGTGCTAGATCGGGTGATACGCAGTATTTT
CDR3 protein: CSARSGDTQYF

J gene: TRBJ2-5
V gene: TRBV5-1
clone size: NA
D gene: TRBD2
CDR3 DNA: TGCGCCAGCAGCTCGGCAGCGGGGGGGATCTTCAAAGAGACCCAGTACTTC
CDR3 protein: CASSSAAGGIFKETQYF

J gene: TRBJ1-1
V gene: TRBV19
clone size: NA
D gene: TRBD1
CDR3 DNA: TGTGCCAGTAGTGAATCAACAGGGGGACGCACTGAAGCTTTCTTT
CDR3 protein: CASSESTGGRTEAFF

J gene: TRBJ2-1
V gene: TRBV5-1
clone size: NA
D gene: TRBD2
CDR3 DNA: TGCGCCAGCAGCTGGACTAGATTCGGTGAGCAGTTCTTC
CDR3 protein: CASSWTRFGEQFF

J gene: TRBJ2-5
V gene: TRBV6-5
clone size: once
D gene: TRBD2
CDR3 DNA: TGTGCCAGCAGTTACTTGGGTAGCGGGAGGCAAGAGACCCAGTACTTC
CDR3 protein: CASSYLGSGRQETQYF

J gene: TRBJ2-1
V gene: TRBV27
clone size: NA
D gene: NA
CDR3 DNA: TGTGCCAGCAGTTCCACAGGGCTCAATGAGCAGTTCTTC
CDR3 protein: CASSSTGLNEQFF

J gene: TRBJ1-4
V gene: TRBV7-2
clone size: NA
D gene: NA
CDR3 DNA: TGTGCCAGCAGCTTAAGTCAGGGACTAACTAATGAAAAACTGTTTTTT
CDR3 protein: CASSLSQGLTNEKLFF

J gene: TRBJ2-1
V gene: TRBV9
clone size: NA
D gene: TRBD2
CDR3 DNA: TGTGCCAGCAGCGTAGCCCCGGGGGGGCTGGACAATGAGCAGTTCTTC
CDR3 protein: CASSVAPGGLDNEQFF

J gene: TRBJ2-5
V gene: TRBV2
clone size: NA
D gene: TRBD2
CDR3 DNA: TGTGCCAGCAGTGAGTCTAGCGGGCTCCAAGAGACCCAGTACTTC
CDR3 protein: CASSESSGLQETQYF

J gene: TRBJ2-3
V gene: TRBV9
clone size: NA
D gene: TRBD2
CDR3 DNA: TGTGCCAGCAGCCAAGGACTAGCGGGGGCCAGCACAGATACGCAGTATTTT
CDR3 protein: CASSQGLAGASTDTQYF

J gene: TRBJ2-2
V gene: TRBV6-5
clone size: NA
D gene: NA
CDR3 DNA: TGTGCCAGCAGTTACAGGGCAGGGGGGCCTAACGGGGAGCTGTTTTTT
CDR3 protein: CASSYRAGGPNGELFF

J gene: TRBJ2-3
V gene: TRBV11-2
clone size: NA
D gene: NA
CDR3 DNA: TGTGCCAGCAGCTTAGAGCGTACAGATACGCAGTATTTT
CDR3 protein: CASSLERTDTQYF

J gene: TRBJ2-2
V gene: TRBV4-3
clone size: NA
D gene: TRBD1
CDR3 DNA: TGCGCCAGCACTATGACGGGACAGGGGGACACCGGGGAGCTGTTTTTT
CDR3 protein: CASTMTGQGDTGELFF

J gene: TRBJ2-3
V gene: TRBV4-3
clone size: NA
D gene: TRBD2
CDR3 DNA: TGCGCCAGCAGCGCACGGACTAGCTTAAACACAGATACGCAGTATTTT
CDR3 protein: CASSARTSLNTDTQYF

J gene: TRBJ2-4
V gene: TRBV9
clone size: NA
D gene: TRBD2
CDR3 DNA: TGTGCCAGCAGCCAGAGCCCTAGCGGGGGGAAAAACATTCAGTACTTC
CDR3 protein: CASSQSPSGGKNIQYF

J gene: TRBJ1-2
V gene: TRBV7-6
clone size: NA
D gene: NA
CDR3 DNA: TGTGCCAGCAGCGCAACAGGGAATAGTGGGTATGGCTACACCTTC
CDR3 protein: CASSATGNSGYGYTF

J gene: TRBJ1-1
V gene: TRBV7-9
clone size: NA
D gene: NA
CDR3 DNA: TGTGCCAGCAGCCTTCAGGGGACGAACACTGAAGCTTTCTTT
CDR3 protein: CASSLQGTNTEAFF

J gene: TRBJ1-1
V gene: TRBV15
clone size: NA
D gene: NA
CDR3 DNA: TGTGCCACCAGCAGAGACCAAGACAGTTCCACTGAAGCTTTCTTT
CDR3 protein: CATSRDQDSSTEAFF

J gene: TRBJ1-6
V gene: TRBV7-9
clone size: NA
D gene: TRBD1
CDR3 DNA: TGTGCCAGCAGCTCCGGGACAGGGACGATCTCACCCCTCCACTTT
CDR3 protein: CASSSGTGTISPLHF

J gene: TRBJ2-7
V gene: TRBV4-1
clone size: few
D gene: NA
CDR3 DNA: TGCGCCAGCAGCCACCAGGGGTTCGAGCAGTACTTC
CDR3 protein: CASSHQGFEQYF